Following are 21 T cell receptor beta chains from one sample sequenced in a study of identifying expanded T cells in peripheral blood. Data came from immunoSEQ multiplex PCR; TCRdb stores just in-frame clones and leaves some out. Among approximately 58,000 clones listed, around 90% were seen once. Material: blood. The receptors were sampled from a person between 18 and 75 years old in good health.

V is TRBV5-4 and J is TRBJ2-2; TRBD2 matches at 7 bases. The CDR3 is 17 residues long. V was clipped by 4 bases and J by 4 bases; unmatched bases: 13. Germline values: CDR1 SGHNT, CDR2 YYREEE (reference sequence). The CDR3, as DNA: TGTGCCAGCAGCCCCGATCAAGCGGGGATCTCCACCGGGGAGCTGTTTTTT. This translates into CASSPDQAGISTGELFF.

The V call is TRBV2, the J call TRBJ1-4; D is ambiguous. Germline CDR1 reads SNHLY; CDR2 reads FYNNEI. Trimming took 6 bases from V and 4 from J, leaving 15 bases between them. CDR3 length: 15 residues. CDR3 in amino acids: CASSEYLVGNEKLFF. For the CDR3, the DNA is TGTGCCAGCAGCGAGTACTTGGTGGGTAATGAAAAACTGTTTTTT. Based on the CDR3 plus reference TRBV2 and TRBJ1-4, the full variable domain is EPEVTQTPSHQVTQMGQEVILRCVPISNHLYFYWYRQILGQKVEFLVSFYNNEISEKSEIFDDQFSVERPDGSNFTLKIRSTKLEDSAMYFCASSEYLVGNEKLFFGSGTQLSVL.

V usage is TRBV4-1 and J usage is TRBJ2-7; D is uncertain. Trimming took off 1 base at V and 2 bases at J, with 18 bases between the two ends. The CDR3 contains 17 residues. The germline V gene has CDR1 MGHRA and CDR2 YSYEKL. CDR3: CASSQGPPPRPAYEQYF. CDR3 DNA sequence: TGCGCCAGCAGCCAAGGGCCCCCCCCAAGGCCGGCCTACGAGCAGTACTTC.

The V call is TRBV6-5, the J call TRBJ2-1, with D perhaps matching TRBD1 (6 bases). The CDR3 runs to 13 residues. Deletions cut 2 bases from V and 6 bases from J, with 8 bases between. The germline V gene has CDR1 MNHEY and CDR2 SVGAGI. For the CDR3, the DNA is TGTGCCAGCAGTTACGGGGGCGGCAATGAGCAGTTCTTC. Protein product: CASSYGGGNEQFF.

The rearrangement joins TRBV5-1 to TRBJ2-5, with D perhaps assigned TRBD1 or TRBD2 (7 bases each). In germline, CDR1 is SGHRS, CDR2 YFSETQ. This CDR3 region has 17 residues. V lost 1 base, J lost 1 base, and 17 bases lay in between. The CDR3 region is CASSLYPGGEGQETQYF. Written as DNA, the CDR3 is TGCGCCAGCAGCTTGTACCCAGGGGGGGAAGGCCAAGAGACCCAGTACTTC.

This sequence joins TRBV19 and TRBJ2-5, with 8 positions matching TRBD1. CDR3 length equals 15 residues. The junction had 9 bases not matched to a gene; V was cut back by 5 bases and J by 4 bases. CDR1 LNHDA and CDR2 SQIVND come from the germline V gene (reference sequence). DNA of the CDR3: TGTGCCAGTAGTGGTCGTCAGGGGGCAGGAGAGACCCAGTACTTC. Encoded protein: CASSGRQGAGETQYF.

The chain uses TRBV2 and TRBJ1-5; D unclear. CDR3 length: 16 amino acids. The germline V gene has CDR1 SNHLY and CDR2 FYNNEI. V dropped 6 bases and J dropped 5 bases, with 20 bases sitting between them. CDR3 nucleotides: TGTGCCAGCAGAGGTATGTTGGCCGGGTATGATCAGCCCCAGCATTTT. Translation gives CASRGMLAGYDQPQHF.

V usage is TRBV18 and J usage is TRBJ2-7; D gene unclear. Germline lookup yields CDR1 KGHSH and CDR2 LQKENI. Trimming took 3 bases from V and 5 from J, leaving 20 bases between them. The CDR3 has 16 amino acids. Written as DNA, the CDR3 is TGTGCCAGCTCACCCATTGGTGAAGCCCGCGTAAACGAGCAGTACTTC. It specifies CASSPIGEARVNEQYF. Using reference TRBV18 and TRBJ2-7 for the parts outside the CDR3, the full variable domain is NAGVMQNPRHLVRRRGQEARLRCSPMKGHSHVYWYRQLPEEGLKFMVYLQKENIIDESGMPKERFSAEFPKEGPSILRIQQVVRGDSAAYFCASSPIGEARVNEQYFGPGTRLTVT.

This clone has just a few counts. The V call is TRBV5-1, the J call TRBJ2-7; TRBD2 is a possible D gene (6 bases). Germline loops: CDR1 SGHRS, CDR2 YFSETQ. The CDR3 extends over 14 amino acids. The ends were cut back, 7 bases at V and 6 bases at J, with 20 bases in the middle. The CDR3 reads CASRRDSEGSEQYF. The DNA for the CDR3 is TGCGCCAGCCGTCGGGACTCCGAAGGCAGCGAGCAGTACTTC.

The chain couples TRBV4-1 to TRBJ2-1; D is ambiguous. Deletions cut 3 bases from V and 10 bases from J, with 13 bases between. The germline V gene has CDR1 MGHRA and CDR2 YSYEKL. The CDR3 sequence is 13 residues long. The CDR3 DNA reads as TGCGCCAGCAGCCATCCGTCGGTGGAAGAGCAGTTCTTC. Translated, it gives CASSHPSVEEQFF.

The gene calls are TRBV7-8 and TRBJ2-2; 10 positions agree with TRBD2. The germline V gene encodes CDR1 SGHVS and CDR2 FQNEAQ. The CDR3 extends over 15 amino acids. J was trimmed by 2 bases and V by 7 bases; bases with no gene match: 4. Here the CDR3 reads CASKAGGLNTGELFF. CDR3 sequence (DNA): TGTGCCAGCAAAGCGGGAGGGCTAAACACCGGGGAGCTGTTTTTT.

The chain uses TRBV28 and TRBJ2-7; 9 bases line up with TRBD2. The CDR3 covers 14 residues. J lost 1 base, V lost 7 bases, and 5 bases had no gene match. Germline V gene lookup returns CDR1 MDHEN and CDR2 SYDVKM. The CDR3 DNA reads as TGTGCCAGCAAGAGGCTAGCGGGATCCTACGAGCAGTACTTC. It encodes CASKRLAGSYEQYF.

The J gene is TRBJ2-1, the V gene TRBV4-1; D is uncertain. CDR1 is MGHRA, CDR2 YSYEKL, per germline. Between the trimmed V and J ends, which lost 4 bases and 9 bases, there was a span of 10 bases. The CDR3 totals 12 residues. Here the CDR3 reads CASSPHSAEQFF. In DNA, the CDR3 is TGCGCCAGCAGCCCCCACAGTGCTGAGCAGTTCTTC.

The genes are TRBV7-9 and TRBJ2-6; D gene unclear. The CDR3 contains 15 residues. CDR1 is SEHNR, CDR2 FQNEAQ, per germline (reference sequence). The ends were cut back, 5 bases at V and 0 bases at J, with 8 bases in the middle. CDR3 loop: CASSPTSSGANVLTF. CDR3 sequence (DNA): TGTGCCAGCAGCCCAACCTCCTCTGGGGCCAACGTCCTGACTTTC.

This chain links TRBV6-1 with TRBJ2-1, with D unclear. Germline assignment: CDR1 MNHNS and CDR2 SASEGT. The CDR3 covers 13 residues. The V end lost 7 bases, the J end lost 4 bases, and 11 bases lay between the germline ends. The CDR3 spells CASTDPPYNEQFF. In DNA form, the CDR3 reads TGTGCCAGCACGGACCCCCCTTACAATGAGCAGTTCTTC.

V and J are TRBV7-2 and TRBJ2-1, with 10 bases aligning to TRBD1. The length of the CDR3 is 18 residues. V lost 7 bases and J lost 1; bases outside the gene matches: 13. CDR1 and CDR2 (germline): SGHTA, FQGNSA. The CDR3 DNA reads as TGTGCCAGCACCCGAGGGACAGGGGTTTCACAGTCCTACAATGAGCAGTTCTTC. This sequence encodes CASTRGTGVSQSYNEQFF.

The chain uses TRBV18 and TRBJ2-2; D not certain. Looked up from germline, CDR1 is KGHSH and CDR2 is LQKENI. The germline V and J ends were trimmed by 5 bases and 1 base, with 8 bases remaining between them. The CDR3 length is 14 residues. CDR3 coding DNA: TGTGCCAGCTCATCCGGCAGGAACACCGGGGAGCTGTTTTTT. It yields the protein CASSSGRNTGELFF.

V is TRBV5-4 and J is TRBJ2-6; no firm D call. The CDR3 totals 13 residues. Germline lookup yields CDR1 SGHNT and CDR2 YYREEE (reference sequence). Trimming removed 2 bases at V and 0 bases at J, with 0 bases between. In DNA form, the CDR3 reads TGTGCCAGCAGCTTCTCTGGGGCCAACGTCCTGACTTTC. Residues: CASSFSGANVLTF.

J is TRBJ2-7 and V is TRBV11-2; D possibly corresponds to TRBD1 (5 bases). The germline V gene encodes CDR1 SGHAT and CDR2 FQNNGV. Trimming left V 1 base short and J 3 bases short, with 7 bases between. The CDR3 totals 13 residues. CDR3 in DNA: TGTGCCAGCAGCTTAGGACAGAGCTACGAGCAGTACTTC. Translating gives CASSLGQSYEQYF.

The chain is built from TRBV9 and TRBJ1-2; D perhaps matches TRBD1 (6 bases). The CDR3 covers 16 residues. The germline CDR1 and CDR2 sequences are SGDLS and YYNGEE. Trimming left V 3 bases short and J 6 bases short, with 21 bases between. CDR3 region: CASSASGAGEFHGYTF. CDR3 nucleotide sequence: TGTGCCAGCAGCGCCTCCGGTGCAGGGGAGTTTCATGGCTACACCTTC.

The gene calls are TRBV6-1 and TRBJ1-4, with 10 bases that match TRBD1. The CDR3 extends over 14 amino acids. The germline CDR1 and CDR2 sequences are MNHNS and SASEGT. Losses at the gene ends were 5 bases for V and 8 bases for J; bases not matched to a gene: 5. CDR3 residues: CASSKPGQGEKLFF. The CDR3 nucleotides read TGTGCCAGCAGTAAGCCGGGACAGGGGGAAAAACTGTTTTTT.